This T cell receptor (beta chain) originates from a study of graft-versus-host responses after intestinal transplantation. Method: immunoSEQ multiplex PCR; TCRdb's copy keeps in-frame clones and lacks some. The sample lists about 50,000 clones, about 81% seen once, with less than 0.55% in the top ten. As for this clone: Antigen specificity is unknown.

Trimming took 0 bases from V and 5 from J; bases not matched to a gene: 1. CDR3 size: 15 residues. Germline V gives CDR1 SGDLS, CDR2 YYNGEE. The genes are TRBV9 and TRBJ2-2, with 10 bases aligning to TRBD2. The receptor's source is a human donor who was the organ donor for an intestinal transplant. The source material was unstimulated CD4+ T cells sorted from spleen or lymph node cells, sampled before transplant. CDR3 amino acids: CASSVEGLATGELFF. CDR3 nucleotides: TGTGCCAGCAGCGTAGAGGGACTAGCGACCGGGGAGCTGTTTTTT.